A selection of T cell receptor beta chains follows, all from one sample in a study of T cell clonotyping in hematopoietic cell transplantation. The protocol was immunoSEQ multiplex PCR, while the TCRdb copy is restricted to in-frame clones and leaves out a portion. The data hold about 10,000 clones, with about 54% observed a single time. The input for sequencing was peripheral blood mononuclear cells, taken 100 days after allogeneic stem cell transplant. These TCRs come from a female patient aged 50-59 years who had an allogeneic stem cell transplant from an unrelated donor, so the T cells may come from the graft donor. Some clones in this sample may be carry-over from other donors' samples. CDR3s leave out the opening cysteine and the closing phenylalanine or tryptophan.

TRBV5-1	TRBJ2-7	ASSPLPDRGPWGLYEQY
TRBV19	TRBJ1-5	ASSIGGGGVRQPQH
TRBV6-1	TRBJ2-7	ASRYEQY
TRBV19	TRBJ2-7	ASSIDFQGAQY
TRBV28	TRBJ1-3	ASRPAGIGNTIY
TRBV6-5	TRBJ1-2	ASSYSGAGVYGYT
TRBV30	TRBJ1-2	ALYPSTGSYGYT
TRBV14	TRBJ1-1	ASSQEEWPRTEAF
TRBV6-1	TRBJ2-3	ASSQAGLLGADTQY
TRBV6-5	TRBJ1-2	ASSKGSPSYGYT
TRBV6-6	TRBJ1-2	ASRVNYGYT
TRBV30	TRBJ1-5	AWSVEGRPQH
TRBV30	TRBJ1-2	AWSVAKVGYT
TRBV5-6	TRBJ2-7	ASSSRALYEQY
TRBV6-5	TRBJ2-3	ASSYSPGADTQY
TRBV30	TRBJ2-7	AWSPRERGYEQY
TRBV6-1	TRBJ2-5	ASSDGSWPTETQY
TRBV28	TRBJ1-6	ASSFLVRNSPLH
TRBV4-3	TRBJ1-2	ASSQGNGYT